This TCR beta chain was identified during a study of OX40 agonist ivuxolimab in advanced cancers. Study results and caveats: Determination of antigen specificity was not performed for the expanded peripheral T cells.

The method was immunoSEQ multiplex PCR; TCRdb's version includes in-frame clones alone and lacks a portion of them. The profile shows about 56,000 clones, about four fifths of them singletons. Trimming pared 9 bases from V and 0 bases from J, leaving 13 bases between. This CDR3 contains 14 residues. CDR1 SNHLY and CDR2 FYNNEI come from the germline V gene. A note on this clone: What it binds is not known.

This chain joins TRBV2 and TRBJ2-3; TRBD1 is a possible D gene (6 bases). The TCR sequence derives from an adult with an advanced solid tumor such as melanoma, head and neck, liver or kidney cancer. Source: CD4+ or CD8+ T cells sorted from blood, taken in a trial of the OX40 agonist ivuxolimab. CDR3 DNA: TGTGCCAGTCGGGGACACGCTAGCACAGATACGCAGTATTTT. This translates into CASRGHASTDTQYF.